This T cell receptor (beta chain) comes out of a study of OX40 agonist ivuxolimab in advanced cancers. Looking at the study overall: Head and neck, renal cell, melanoma or hepatocellular carcinoma were the cancers that dose-escalation patients had. The mean age was about 61 years, ranging from about 23 to 79, with less than 90% of participants male.

This CDR3 contains 15 residues. Trimming left V 3 bases short and J 0 bases short, with 12 bases between. Germline V CDR1 and CDR2: SGHRS, YFSETQ. As for this clone: Its antigen is not known.

Findings of the study overall: CD8+ T cells averaged more expanded clones than CD4+. Also showing low normalized T-cell clonal expansion were some of the nonresponders.

Produced via immunoSEQ multiplex PCR; TCRdb's table is partial and in-frame only. This sample has over 95,000 clones; roughly 89% occur once, and the top ten carry less than 1%. This material consisted of CD4+ or CD8+ T cells sorted from blood, taken in a trial of the OX40 agonist ivuxolimab. The sequence derives from an adult with an advanced solid tumor such as melanoma, head and neck, liver or kidney cancer. This sequence joins TRBV5-1 and TRBJ1-1; D may be TRBD1 (5 bases). CDR3 nucleotide sequence: TGCGCCAGCAGCTCCCAAGTGGGGGTGAACACTGAAGCTTTCTTT. Amino acids: CASSSQVGVNTEAFF.